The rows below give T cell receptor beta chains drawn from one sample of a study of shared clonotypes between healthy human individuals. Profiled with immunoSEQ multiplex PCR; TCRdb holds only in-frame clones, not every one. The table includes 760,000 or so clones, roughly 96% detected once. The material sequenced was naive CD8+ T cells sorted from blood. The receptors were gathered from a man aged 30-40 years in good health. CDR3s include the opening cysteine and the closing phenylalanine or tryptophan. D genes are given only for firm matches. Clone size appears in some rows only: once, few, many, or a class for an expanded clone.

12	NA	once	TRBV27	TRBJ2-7	CASSPARGEQYF	TGTGCCAGCAGTCCGGCGAGGGGCGAGCAGTACTTC
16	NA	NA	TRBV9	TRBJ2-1	CASSVGNRGSYNEQFF	TGTGCCAGCAGCGTAGGTAATAGGGGGTCCTACAATGAGCAGTTCTTC
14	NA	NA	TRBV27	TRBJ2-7	CASSFGRGPYEQYF	TGTGCCAGCAGTTTTGGCAGGGGTCCTTACGAGCAGTACTTC
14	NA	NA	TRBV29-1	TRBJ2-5	CSVEDRVRQVGQYF	TGCAGCGTTGAAGATCGGGTGCGACAGGTGGGCCAGTACTTC
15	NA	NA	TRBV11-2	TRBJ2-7	CASSQNLGQSYEQYF	TGTGCCAGCAGCCAGAACCTAGGTCAGTCCTACGAGCAGTACTTC
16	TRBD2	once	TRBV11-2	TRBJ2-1	CASSLEVAGVRNEQFF	TGTGCCAGCAGCTTAGAGGTAGCGGGAGTTAGGAATGAGCAGTTCTTC
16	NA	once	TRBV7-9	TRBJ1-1	CASSSSGRRLNTEAFF	TGTGCCAGCAGCTCCTCGGGTCGTCGGCTGAACACTGAAGCTTTCTTT
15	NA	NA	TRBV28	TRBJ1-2	CASRERAGLNYGYTF	TGTGCCAGCAGAGAAAGGGCAGGCCTTAACTATGGCTACACCTTC
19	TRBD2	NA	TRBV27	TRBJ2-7	CASSSPVVAGGGVSYEQYF	TGTGCCAGCAGTTCCCCGGTGGTAGCGGGAGGGGGTGTCTCCTACGAGCAGTACTTC
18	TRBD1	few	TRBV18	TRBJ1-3	CASFPLTGGFVAGNTIYF	TGTGCCAGCTTCCCCCTGACAGGGGGCTTTGTTGCTGGAAACACCATATATTTT
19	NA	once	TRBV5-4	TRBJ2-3	CASSVWPGVPLSSTDTQYF	TGTGCCAGCAGCGTGTGGCCGGGGGTTCCTCTTTCTAGCACAGATACGCAGTATTTT
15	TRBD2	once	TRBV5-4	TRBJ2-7	CASREAGASSYEQYF	TGTGCCAGCAGAGAAGCGGGAGCCAGCTCCTACGAGCAGTACTTC
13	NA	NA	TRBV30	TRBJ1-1	CAWSIGTDTEAFF	TGTGCCTGGAGTATCGGTACGGACACTGAAGCTTTCTTT
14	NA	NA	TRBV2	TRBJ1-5	CASKAKGHNQPQHF	TGTGCCAGCAAAGCAAAAGGACACAATCAGCCCCAGCATTTT
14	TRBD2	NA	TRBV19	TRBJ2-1	CASSIASGMNEQFF	TGTGCCAGTAGTATAGCGAGCGGGATGAATGAGCAGTTCTTC
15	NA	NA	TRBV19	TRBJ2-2	CASSIGITMSGELFF	TGTGCCAGTAGTATCGGCATAACTATGTCCGGGGAGCTGTTTTTT
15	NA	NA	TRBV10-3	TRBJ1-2	CAISERGLAGYGYTF	TGTGCCATCAGTGAGCGGGGCCTCGCTGGCTATGGCTACACCTTC
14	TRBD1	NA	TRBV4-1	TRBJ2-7	CASSLRQGNYEQYF	TGCGCCAGCAGCCTTCGACAGGGGAACTACGAGCAGTACTTC
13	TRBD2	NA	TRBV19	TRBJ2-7	CASAPGRGYEQYF	TGTGCCAGCGCCCCTGGGAGGGGCTACGAGCAGTACTTC
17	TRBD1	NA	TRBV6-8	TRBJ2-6	CASSLRTGSSGANVLTF	TGTGCCAGCAGTCTCCGGACAGGGAGCTCTGGGGCCAACGTCCTGACTTTC
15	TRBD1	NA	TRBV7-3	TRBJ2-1	CATNNPTGPYNEQFF	TGTGCCACAAACAACCCGACAGGGCCCTACAATGAGCAGTTCTTC
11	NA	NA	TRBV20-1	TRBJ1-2	CSARGRNGYTF	TGCAGTGCAAGAGGCCGGAATGGCTACACCTTC
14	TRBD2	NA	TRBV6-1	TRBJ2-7	CASSGTSGMYEQYF	TGTGCCAGCAGTGGGACTAGCGGGATGTACGAGCAGTACTTC
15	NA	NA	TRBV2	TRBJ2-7	CASSDLTGSSYEQYF	TGTGCCAGCAGTGATCTTACAGGGTCCTCCTACGAGCAGTACTTC
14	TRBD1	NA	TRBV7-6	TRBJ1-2	CASSSRDRDVGYTF	TGTGCCAGCAGCTCTCGGGACAGGGATGTTGGCTACACCTTC
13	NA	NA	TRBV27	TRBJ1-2	CASSGGRIYGYTF	TGTGCCAGCAGTGGTGGACGGATCTATGGCTACACCTTC
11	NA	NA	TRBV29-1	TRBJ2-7	CSVQVGNEQYF	TGCAGCGTTCAGGTTGGTAACGAGCAGTACTTC
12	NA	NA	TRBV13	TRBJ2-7	CASSFRVDEQYF	TGTGCCAGCAGCTTCAGGGTTGATGAGCAGTACTTC
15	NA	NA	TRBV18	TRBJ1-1	CASSPRYRFDTEAFF	TGTGCCAGCTCACCACGGTACAGGTTTGACACTGAAGCTTTCTTT
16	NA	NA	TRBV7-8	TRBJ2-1	CASSPDHRVKNNEQFF	TGTGCCAGCAGCCCAGACCACAGGGTCAAGAACAATGAGCAGTTCTTC
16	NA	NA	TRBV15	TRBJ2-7	CATASSRDSKVYEQYF	TGTGCCACCGCCAGCAGTAGGGACTCCAAGGTCTACGAGCAGTACTTC
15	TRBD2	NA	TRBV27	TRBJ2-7	CASGLAGERAYEQYF	TGTGCCAGCGGACTAGCGGGAGAAAGGGCCTACGAGCAGTACTTC
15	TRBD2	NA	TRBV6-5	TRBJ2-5	CASSYTVAGVETQYF	TGTGCCAGCAGTTACACTGTAGCGGGAGTGGAGACCCAGTACTTC
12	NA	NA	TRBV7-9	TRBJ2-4	CASSTGRDIQYF	TGTGCCAGCAGCACGGGGCGAGACATTCAGTACTTC
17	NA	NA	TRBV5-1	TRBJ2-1	CASSLARGLSSYNEQFF	TGCGCCAGCAGCTTGGCCCGCGGGCTAAGCTCCTACAATGAGCAGTTCTTC
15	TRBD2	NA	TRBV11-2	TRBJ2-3	CASSAGTSGTDTQYF	TGTGCCAGCAGCGCCGGGACTAGCGGCACAGATACGCAGTATTTT
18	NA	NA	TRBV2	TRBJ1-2	CASSEQIWQGATPYGYTF	TGTGCCAGCAGTGAACAGATCTGGCAGGGCGCTACTCCCTATGGCTACACCTTC
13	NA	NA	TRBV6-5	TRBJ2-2	CASSAFNTGELFF	TGTGCCAGCAGCGCATTCAACACCGGGGAGCTGTTTTTT
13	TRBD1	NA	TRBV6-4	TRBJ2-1	CASSETGLNEQFF	TGTGCCAGCAGTGAGACAGGGCTCAATGAGCAGTTCTTC
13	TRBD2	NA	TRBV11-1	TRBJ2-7	CASRALADYEQYF	TGTGCCAGCAGGGCCCTAGCGGACTACGAGCAGTACTTC
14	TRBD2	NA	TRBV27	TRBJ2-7	CASSTGTSGPEQYF	TGTGCCAGCAGTACGGGGACTAGCGGGCCTGAGCAGTACTTC
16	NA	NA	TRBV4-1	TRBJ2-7	CASSQVAEEWAYEQYF	TGCGCCAGCAGCCAAGTTGCCGAGGAGTGGGCTTACGAGCAGTACTTC
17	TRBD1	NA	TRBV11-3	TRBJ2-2	CASRETLRTGSAGELFF	TGTGCCAGCAGGGAGACTCTAAGGACAGGGAGCGCCGGGGAGCTGTTTTTT
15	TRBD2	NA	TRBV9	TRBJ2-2	CASSGGTSATGELFF	TGTGCCAGCAGCGGAGGTACTAGCGCCACCGGGGAGCTGTTTTTT
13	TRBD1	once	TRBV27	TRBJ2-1	CASLTGGGHEQFF	TGTGCCAGCCTAACAGGGGGCGGGCATGAGCAGTTCTTC
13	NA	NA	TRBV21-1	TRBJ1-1	CASSRTGSTEAFF	TGTGCCAGCAGCAGAACAGGGAGCACTGAAGCTTTCTTT
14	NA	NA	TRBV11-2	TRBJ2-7	CASSFGGNSYEQYF	TGTGCCAGCAGCTTTGGGGGAAACTCCTACGAGCAGTACTTC
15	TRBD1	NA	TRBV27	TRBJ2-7	CASSRWGTGSYEQYF	TGTGCCAGCAGCAGATGGGGGACAGGGTCCTACGAGCAGTACTTC
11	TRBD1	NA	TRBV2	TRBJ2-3	CASDRGDTQYF	TGTGCCAGCGACAGGGGTGATACGCAGTATTTT
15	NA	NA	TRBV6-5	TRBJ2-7	CASSLTGTNVYEQYF	TGTGCCAGCAGTTTGACCGGGACAAACGTCTACGAGCAGTACTTC
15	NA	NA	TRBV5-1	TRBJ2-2	CASSSLGEHTGELFF	TGCGCCAGCAGCTCCTTGGGGGAGCACACCGGGGAGCTGTTTTTT
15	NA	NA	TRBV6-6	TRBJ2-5	CASSYSSGGPETQYF	TGTGCCAGCAGTTACTCGAGTGGGGGCCCAGAGACCCAGTACTTC
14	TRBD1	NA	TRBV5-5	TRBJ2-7	CASSFQGAVDEQYF	TGTGCCAGCAGCTTTCAGGGGGCAGTCGACGAGCAGTACTTC